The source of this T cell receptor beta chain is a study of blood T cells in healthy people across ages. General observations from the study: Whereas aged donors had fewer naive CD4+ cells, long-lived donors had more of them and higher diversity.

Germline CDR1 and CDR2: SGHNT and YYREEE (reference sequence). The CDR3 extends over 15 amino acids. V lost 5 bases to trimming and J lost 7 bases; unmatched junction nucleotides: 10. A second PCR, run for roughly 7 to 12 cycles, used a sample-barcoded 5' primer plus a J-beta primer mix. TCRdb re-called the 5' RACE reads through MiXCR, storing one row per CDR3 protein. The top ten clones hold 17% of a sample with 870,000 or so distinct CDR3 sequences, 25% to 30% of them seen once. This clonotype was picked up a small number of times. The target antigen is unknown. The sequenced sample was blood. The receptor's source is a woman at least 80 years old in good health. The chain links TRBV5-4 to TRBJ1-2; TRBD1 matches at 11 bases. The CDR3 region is CASRAPGQGVLGYTF. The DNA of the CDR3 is TGTGCCAGCAGAGCCCCGGGACAGGGGGTCCTTGGCTACACCTTC.